The text below deals with one T cell receptor (beta chain). Its antigen remains undetermined. No much larger clone exists at a distance of one base, and base qualities are not known. The cohort consisted of 600 to 700 healthy bone marrow donors. Cohort members were all nominally healthy when sampled, although unrecorded immune exposures were likely present. The donor tested CMV seropositive, placing the donor among the roughly 300 seropositive members of the cohort. A peripheral blood sample was collected from each donor, and TCR beta sequencing was performed on peripheral blood mononuclear cells. The Qiagen DNeasy Blood Extraction Kit was used to extract genomic DNA from the blood cell samples. The data stem from a study of cytomegalovirus exposure and HLA in healthy donors (dated by TCRdb to about 2017). For the wider study: An earlier analysis of about 530 of the donors reported approximately 260 Gb of sequence data and 95 million to 120 million unique TCR beta sequences obtained from 150 million to 200 million T cells. Among a few hundred genotyped donors of the cohort, an average of about 240,000 unique TCR beta nucleotide sequences were sequenced per donor, about a sixth of them non-productive. In an earlier analysis of several hundred of the donors, high-throughput TCR beta sequencing was used to judge whether each TCR beta V gene segment behaved as functional or pseudogenic. The study used immunosequencing to profile the T cell repertoires of more than 650 subjects and linked those repertoires to cytomegalovirus serostatus. Along with the roughly 670-subject first cohort, a separate validation cohort of some 130 different subjects was used. A later genetic analysis took genome-wide SNP genotypes for about 55% of the 666 donors and used that subset as a discovery cohort. The number of typed donors differed by locus: roughly 620-630 for A, B, C, DRB1 and DQB1; 500 to 550 for DQA1; fewer than 610 for DPA1; and approximately 450 for DPB1. A later analysis re-analyzed previously published TCR beta repertoires from 550 to 700 donors and added high-resolution HLA genotyping to study TCR occurrence patterns. Class I and class II HLA loci were covered by the typing at four-digit resolution. Rather than drawing on any new phenotypic data, the later analysis identified candidate immune exposures from TCR beta sequences and the way those sequences occurred across donors. Roughly 300 gigabases of sequencing data and 70 million to 95 million unique TCR sequences made up an early release that covered over 550 HLA-typed donors. Donor age, sex, ethnicity and CMV serostatus were compiled alongside the repertoire data. Of the 350 to 450 genotyped donors, about 84% fell in the genetic ancestry cluster associated with self-reported Caucasian donors. Every discovery cohort repertoire had been produced on one sequencing platform. The study aimed to test whether cataloging public T cell receptors could reveal signatures of past pathogen exposure. A handful of DR-DQ haplotypes were handled as single units for association and clustering because linkage in the cohort was strong. To predict cytomegalovirus infection status, the study combined high-throughput TCR immunosequencing, statistical association of individual TCRs with disease status, and machine learning. Results the study describes overall, beyond this receptor: This cohort had only TCR beta chains sequenced, and the lack of alpha or paired-chain data limited which features could be detected. In vitro tests confirmed that a few of the cytomegalovirus-associated TCR beta chains recognize cytomegalovirus antigens. Cytomegalovirus status was reported to be diagnosed by the classifier with high specificity and sensitivity in both the original and validation cohorts. The 87-base-pair reads could not distinguish some IMGT-functional V segments, including TRBV6-2 and TRBV6-3, so those segments were excluded. The only immune exposure information available for the cohort was CMV serostatus. A total of about 180 TCR beta chains were listed by the study as associated with cytomegalovirus. In a later analysis, several top co-occurrence clusters were reported to appear linked to parvovirus B19, influenza, CMV and Epstein-Barr virus. Most TCR sequences were seen in very few donors, while some public TCRs were found in many individuals. According to the authors, the approach could potentially be generalized to other disease states and immunological phenotypes. Because counts were too low, seventeen rarely observed V segments, including chromosome 9 orphons, were left out of the earlier analysis of 500 to 750 of the donors. According to a later analysis, TCR association rates differed among HLA loci, with DRB1 alleles showing the most associated TCRs and HLA-C alleles showing the fewest. Compared with equally common non-associated chains, HLA-associated TCR beta chains in a later analysis were more clonally expanded and had lower generation probabilities. In an earlier analysis of about 600 of the donors, most TCR beta V segments appeared in productive rearrangements about 87% or about 30% of the time, broadly matching IMGT annotations. In a later genetic analysis, fewer N-insertions in productive TCRs were reported among donors in an Asian-associated ancestry cluster than the roughly 700-donor mean. HLA typing was unavailable for some donors at each locus, so association tests used only the typed subset. V-gene and J-gene trimming of TCR beta chains was associated with a missense DCLRE1C variant in a later genetic analysis, and the association was replicated in an independent cohort. When HLA alleles, especially DR and DQ, strongly co-occurred, TCR associations were difficult to assign to individual alleles. Linkage disequilibrium might explain the correlated functional status among segregating V segments, but an unknown experimental factor could not be ruled out. In a later analysis, most CMV-associated TCR beta chains were found to appear HLA-restricted, with HLA associations seemingly driven largely by CMV exposure. A cluster of highly shared sequence variants was judged likely to represent a technical artifact of the sequencing pipeline. A further reported finding was that TCR beta sequences accurately predicted the HLA-A and HLA-B alleles for most subjects in the first cohort. A later analysis associated about 18,000 TCR beta sequences with specific HLA alleles at a false discovery rate of 0.05. The presence/absence analyses assumed that sequencing depth was roughly uniform across donors, and that assumption may not be true.

The library was produced with the immunoSEQ multiplex PCR assay. The multiplex PCR relied on a mix of 60 forward primers for TCR Vbeta segments and 13 reverse primers for TCR Jbeta segments. A multiplex PCR assay on genomic DNA amplified the CDR3 region of rearranged TCR beta genes. The amplified TCR beta libraries were sequenced on the Illumina HiSeq System as 87-base-pair reads. The study's processing was this. A later analysis tallied roughly 76 million unique TCR beta chains across the approximately 670 repertoires, and about 10 million of those chains were shared by two or more donors. To remove PCR and sequencing errors, raw reads were error-corrected and collapsed into unique sequences using a nearest-neighbor algorithm that merged closely related sequences. To assign V, D and J gene segments, CDR3 sequences were aligned to IMGT reference sequences. For a sequence to be retained, a match of at least six nucleotides was required to both a V gene segment and a J gene segment. A rearrangement was called productive if the CDR3 had no stop codons and remained in frame with V and J, and every other rearrangement was called non-productive. CDR3 was defined according to IMGT convention as the region running from the second conserved V-encoded cysteine to the conserved J-encoded phenylalanine. In an earlier analysis of some 550 of the donors, sequences lacking an unambiguous match to a single V gene segment were excluded. An earlier analysis of 500 to 600 of the donors classified V segments as functional when productive rearrangements were above 56.7% and as segregating when the standard deviation between donors was above 5%. A statistical classification framework was built for diagnosing cytomegalovirus status from the catalog of TCR beta chain sequences. A later analysis assigned V and J genes by comparing TCR nucleotide sequences with IMGT/GENE-DB human TR gene sequences. Using the TCRdist pipeline, a later analysis assigned CDR3 sequences along with most-parsimonious VDJ recombination scenarios. In a later analysis, every TCR beta chain was defined by the combination of its CDR3 amino acid sequence and its V-gene family, and reads without a unique V-gene family were dropped. As a way to deal with suspected cross-contamination and a sequencing artifact, a later analysis dropped over 550 nucleotide sequences that were highly shared and had low generation probability. For each public chain, a later analysis derived a clonal expansion index from normalized ranks of inferred template counts within each repertoire. Generation probabilities in a later analysis came from a VDJ recombination model fitted to out-of-frame rearrangements, and those results were checked against IGoR. Hypergeometric tests were used in a later analysis to score TCR-TCR, TCR-HLA and TCR-CMV co-occurrence, with a repertoire-size bias correction applied to the TCR pairs. A later analysis estimated false discovery rates by permuting HLA or CMV assignments 20 times. In a later analysis, co-occurring TCRs were grouped using DBSCAN, with TCRdist sequence similarity added in when clustering inside HLA-allele-positive subsets. For co-occurrence clustering, repertoires with fewer than 30,000 or more than 120,000 public chains were excluded, along with 5 or 6 repertoires with anomalous nucleotide sharing. Held by TCRdb, this immuneACCESS table contains in-frame sequences only and omits some clones. Under half of the omission traces to an unresolved V gene where checked; the cause of the rest is unknown. The V and J calls and clone size are taken from that table; D and trimming were inferred from the DNA. This sample gives about 120,000 clones in total; over 60% of them show up just once. Together, the top ten hold approximately 3.5% of the sample.

Trimming leaves V shorter by 2 bases and J shorter by 5 bases, with the junction holding 11 bases beyond the gene matches. CDR1 and CDR2 (SGHRS, YFSETQ) derive from the germline V gene. The CDR3, from cysteine to phenylalanine, totals 16 residues. Left in the record is the CDR3 DNA by itself, 48 bases read in frame from the first base. The source material was PBMCs. The chain links TRBV5-1 with TRBJ2-7; 9 central bases correspond to TRBD2. This TCR came from a woman in her thirties in good health and CMV-seropositive. Read as DNA, the sequence is TGCGCCAGCAGCTTCCCAACTGCGGGGGGGCCAAACGAGCAGTACTTC. This sequence encodes CASSFPTAGGPNEQYF.